A single count supports the clone carrying this TCR beta chain. This sample was included in a study of T cell changes during pregnancy in multiple sclerosis. Trimming removed 7 bases at V and 3 bases at J, with 9 bases between. The germline V gene has CDR1 SEHNR and CDR2 FQNEAQ (reference sequence). CDR3 length: 12 amino acids. Clones were read by immunoSEQ multiplex PCR, and TCRdb kept only the in-frame ones, dropping some. This table has 50,000 or so clones, roughly 90% appearing once. The TCR comes from a female donor with multiple sclerosis, enrolled in a pregnancy study. This material consisted of CD4+ T cells from peripheral blood mononuclear cells, taken after pregnancy. V gene TRBV7-9 combines with J gene TRBJ1-1; no clear D gene. The CDR3 DNA follows: TGTGCCAGCACTCGACTGTACACTGAAGCTTTCTTT. Its protein product is CASTRLYTEAFF.